These T cell receptor beta chains were read from a single sample in a study of technical replicates of blood from several donors. This table comes from immunoSEQ multiplex PCR, and its TCRdb copy is limited to in-frame clones, with some not included. This sample carries 75,000 to 90,000 clones, just over 90% of them seen once, and the ten largest clones take approximately 0.22%. Material: T cells isolated from PBMCs. The receptors were sampled from a human donor in good health. Each CDR3 is given without its conserved first and last residue.

j_gene | v_gene | CDR3aa
TRBJ1-2 | TRBV29-1 | SVRDRQRNYGYT
TRBJ2-5 | TRBV6-5 | ASSRTLARETQY
TRBJ2-1 | TRBV6-1 | ASCRDREVNEQF
TRBJ1-4 | TRBV7-9 | ASSFSSFREKLF
TRBJ2-7 | TRBV4-1 | ASSQEPGVDEQY
TRBJ1-4 | TRBV5-1 | ASSAAGTGWDEKLF
TRBJ2-7 | TRBV25-1 | ASNPTGTYEQY
TRBJ2-1 | TRBV13 | ASSFPGQGVNEQF
TRBJ2-1 | TRBV27 | ASRLPSYNEQF
TRBJ1-3 | TRBV2 | ASSRGGSSGNTIY
TRBJ2-2 | TRBV18 | ASSEAGPGELF
TRBJ1-3 | TRBV11-2 | ASSQGQLLLGNTIY
TRBJ2-7 | TRBV27 | ASSPGTAYEQY
TRBJ2-1 | TRBV2 | ARKRERGHEQF
TRBJ2-1 | TRBV5-1 | ASSLGSSLTNEQF
TRBJ2-5 | TRBV27 | ASSLLGVFHETQY
TRBJ2-2 | TRBV2 | ATNRVRGTGELF
TRBJ2-7 | TRBV9 | ASSPRTGGYEQY
TRBJ1-1 | TRBV19 | ASSLRGKHTEAF
TRBJ2-7 | TRBV5-1 | ASRIGSAGAGEQY
TRBJ2-1 | TRBV7-6 | ASSLAMAYNEQF
TRBJ2-1 | TRBV10-2 | ASSGNLAGGI
TRBJ1-4 | TRBV7-9 | ASSPQGRQGNEKLF
TRBJ1-3 | TRBV5-1 | ASSHVGGQVDSGNTIY
TRBJ1-2 | TRBV28 | ASMGDRDYGYT
TRBJ1-5 | TRBV15 | ATSRDRNQPQH
TRBJ1-1 | TRBV12-5 | ASGLTAGQGAGYTEAF
TRBJ2-1 | TRBV5-4 | ASSLAGDYNEQF
TRBJ1-2 | TRBV28 | ASSLSQNTGGPGYT